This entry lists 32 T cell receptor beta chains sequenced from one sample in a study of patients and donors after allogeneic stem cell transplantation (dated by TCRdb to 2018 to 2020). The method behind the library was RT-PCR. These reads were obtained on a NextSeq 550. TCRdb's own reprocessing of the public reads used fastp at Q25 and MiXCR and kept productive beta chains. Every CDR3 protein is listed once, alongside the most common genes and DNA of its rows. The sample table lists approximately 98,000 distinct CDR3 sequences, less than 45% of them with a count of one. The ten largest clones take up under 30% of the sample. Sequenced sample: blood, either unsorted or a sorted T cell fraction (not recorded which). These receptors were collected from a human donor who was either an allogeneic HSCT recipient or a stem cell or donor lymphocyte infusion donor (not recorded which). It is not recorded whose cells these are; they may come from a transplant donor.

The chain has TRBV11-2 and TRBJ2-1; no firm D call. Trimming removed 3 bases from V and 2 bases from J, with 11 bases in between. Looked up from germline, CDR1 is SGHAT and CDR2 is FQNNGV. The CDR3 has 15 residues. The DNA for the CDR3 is TGTGCCAGCAGCTTTCGCGGCCTTACCTACAATGAGCAGTTCTTC. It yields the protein CASSFRGLTYNEQFF.

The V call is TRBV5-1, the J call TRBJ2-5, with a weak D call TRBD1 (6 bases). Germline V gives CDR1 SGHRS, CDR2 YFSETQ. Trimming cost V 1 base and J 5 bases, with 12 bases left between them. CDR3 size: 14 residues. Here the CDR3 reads CASSLKDSVETQYF. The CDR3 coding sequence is TGCGCCAGCAGCTTGAAGGACAGTGTTGAGACCCAGTACTTC.

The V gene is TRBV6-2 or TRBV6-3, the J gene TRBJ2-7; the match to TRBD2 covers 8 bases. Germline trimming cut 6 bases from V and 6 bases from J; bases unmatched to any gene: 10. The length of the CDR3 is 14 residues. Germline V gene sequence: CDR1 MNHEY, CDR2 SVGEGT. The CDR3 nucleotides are TGTGCCAGCAGGATTAGCGGGGCGCGGCTCGAGCAGTACTTC. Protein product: CASRISGARLEQYF.

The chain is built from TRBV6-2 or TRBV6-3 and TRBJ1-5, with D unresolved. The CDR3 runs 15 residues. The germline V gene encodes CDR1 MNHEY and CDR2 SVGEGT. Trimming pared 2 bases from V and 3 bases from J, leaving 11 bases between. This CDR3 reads CASSYGHGDNQPQHF. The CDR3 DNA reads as TGTGCCAGCAGTTACGGTCACGGGGACAATCAGCCCCAGCATTTT.

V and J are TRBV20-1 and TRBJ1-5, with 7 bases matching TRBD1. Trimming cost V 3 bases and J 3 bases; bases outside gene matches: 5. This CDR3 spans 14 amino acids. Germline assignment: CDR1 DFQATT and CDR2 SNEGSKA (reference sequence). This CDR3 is CSASDRAVNQPQHF. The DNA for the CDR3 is TGCAGTGCTAGTGACAGGGCAGTCAATCAGCCCCAGCATTTT.

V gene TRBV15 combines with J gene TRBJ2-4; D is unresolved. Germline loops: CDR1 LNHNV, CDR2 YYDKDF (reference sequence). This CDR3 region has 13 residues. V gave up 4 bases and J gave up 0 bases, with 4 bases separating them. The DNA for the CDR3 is TGTGCCACCAGCAACCTAGCCAAAAACATTCAGTACTTC. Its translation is CATSNLAKNIQYF. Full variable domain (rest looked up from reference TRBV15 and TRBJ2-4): DAMVIQNPRYQVTQFGKPVTLSCSQTLNHNVMYWYQQKSSQAPKLLFHYYDKDFNNEADTPDNFQSRRPNTSFCFLDIRSPGLGDTAMYLCATSNLAKNIQYFGAGTRLSVL.

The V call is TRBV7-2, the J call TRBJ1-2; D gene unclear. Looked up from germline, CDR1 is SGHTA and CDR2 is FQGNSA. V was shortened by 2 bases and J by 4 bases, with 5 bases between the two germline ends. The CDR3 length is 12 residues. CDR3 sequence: CASSLKRYGYTF. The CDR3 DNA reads TGTGCCAGCAGCTTAAAACGCTATGGCTACACCTTC.

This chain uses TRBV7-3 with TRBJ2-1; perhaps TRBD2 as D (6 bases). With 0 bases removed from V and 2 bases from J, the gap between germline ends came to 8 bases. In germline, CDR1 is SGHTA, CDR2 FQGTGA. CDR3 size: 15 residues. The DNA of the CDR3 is TGTGCCAGCAGCTTAACGGGGAGGACCTACAATGAGCAGTTCTTC. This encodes CASSLTGRTYNEQFF.

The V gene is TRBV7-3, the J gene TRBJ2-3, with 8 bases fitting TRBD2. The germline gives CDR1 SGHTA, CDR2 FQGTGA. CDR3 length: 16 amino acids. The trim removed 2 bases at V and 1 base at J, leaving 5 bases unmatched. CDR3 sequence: CASSLPGLGGTDTQYF. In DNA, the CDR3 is TGTGCCAGCAGCTTACCGGGACTAGGAGGCACAGATACGCAGTATTTT.

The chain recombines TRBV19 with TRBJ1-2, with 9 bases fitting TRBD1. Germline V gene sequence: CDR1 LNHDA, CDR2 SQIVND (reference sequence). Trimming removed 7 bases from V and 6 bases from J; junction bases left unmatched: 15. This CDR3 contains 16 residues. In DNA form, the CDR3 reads TGTGCCAGTACTGCCGGGACAGGGCTTTTCGTTCATGGCTACACCTTC. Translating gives CASTAGTGLFVHGYTF. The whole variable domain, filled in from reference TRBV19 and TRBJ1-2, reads DGGITQSPKYLFRKEGQNVTLSCEQNLNHDAMYWYRQDPGQGLRLIYYSQIVNDFQKGDIAEGYSVSREKKESFPLTVTSAQKNPTAFYLCASTAGTGLFVHGYTFGSGTRLTVV.

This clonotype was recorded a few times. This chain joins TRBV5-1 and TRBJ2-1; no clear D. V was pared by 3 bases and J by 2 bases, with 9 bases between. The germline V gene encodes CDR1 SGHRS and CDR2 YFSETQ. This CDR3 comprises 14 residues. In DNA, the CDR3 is TGCGCCAGCAGCTGGAGATTAACCTACAATGAGCAGTTCTTC. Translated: CASSWRLTYNEQFF. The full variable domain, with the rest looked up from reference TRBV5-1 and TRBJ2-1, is KAGVTQTPRYLIKTRGQQVTLSCSPISGHRSVSWYQQTPGQGLQFLFEYFSETQRNKGNFPGRFSGRQFSNSRSEMNVSTLELGDSALYLCASSWRLTYNEQFFGPGTRLTVL.

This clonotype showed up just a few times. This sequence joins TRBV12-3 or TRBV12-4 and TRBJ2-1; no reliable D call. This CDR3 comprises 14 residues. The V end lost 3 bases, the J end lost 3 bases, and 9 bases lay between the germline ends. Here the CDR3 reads CASSFHLNYNEQFF. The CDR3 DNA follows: TGTGCCAGCAGTTTCCACTTAAACTACAATGAGCAGTTCTTC.

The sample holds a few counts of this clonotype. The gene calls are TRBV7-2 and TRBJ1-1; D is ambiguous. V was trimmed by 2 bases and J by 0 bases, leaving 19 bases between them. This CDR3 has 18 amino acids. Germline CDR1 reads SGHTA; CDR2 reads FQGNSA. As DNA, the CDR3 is TGTGCCAGCAGCTTAAGGGTGTCGAGCGCCCCTCTGAACACTGAAGCTTTCTTT. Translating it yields CASSLRVSSAPLNTEAFF.

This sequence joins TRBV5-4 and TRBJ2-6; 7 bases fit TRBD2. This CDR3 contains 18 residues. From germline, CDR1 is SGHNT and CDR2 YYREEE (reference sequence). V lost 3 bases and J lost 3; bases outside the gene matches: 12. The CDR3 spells CASSSTPNGGVGANVLTF. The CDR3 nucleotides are TGTGCCAGCAGCTCCACCCCCAATGGGGGGGTTGGGGCCAACGTCCTGACTTTC.

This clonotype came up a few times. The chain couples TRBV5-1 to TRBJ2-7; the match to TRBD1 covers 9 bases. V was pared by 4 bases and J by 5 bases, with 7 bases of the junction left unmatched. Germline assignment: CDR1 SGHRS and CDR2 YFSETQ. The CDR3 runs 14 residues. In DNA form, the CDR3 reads TGCGCCAGCAGCCCCGGGACAGGGAGGAACGAGCAGTACTTC. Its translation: CASSPGTGRNEQYF. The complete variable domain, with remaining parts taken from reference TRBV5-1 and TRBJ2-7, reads KAGVTQTPRYLIKTRGQQVTLSCSPISGHRSVSWYQQTPGQGLQFLFEYFSETQRNKGNFPGRFSGRQFSNSRSEMNVSTLELGDSALYLCASSPGTGRNEQYFGPGTRLTVT.

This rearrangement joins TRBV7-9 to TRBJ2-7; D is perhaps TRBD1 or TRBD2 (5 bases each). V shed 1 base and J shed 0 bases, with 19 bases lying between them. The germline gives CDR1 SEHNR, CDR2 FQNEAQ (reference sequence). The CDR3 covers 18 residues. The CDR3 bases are TGTGCCAGCAGCTTAGAGACGGGGCTACAGAGAGGCTCCTACGAGCAGTACTTC. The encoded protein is CASSLETGLQRGSYEQYF.

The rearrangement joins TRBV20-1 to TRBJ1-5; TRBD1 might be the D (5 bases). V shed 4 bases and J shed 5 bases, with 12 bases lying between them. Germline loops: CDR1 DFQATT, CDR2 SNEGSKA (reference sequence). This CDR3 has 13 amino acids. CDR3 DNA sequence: TGCAGTGCTACCCCGGCGGGGGATCAGCCCCAGCATTTT. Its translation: CSATPAGDQPQHF.

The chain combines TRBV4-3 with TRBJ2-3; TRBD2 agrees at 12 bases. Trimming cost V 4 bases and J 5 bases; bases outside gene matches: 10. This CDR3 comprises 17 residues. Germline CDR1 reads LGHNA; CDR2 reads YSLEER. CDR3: CASSLSTSGSEIDTQYF. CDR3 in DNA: TGCGCCAGCAGCCTGTCGACTAGCGGGAGCGAGATAGATACGCAGTATTTT.

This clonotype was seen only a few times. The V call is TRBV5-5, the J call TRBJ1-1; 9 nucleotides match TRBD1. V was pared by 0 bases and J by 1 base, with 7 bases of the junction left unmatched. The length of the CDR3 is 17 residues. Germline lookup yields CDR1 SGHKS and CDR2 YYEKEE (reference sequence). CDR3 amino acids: CASSLGVPGQGNTEAFF. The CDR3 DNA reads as TGTGCCAGCAGCTTGGGGGTCCCGGGACAGGGGAACACTGAAGCTTTCTTT.

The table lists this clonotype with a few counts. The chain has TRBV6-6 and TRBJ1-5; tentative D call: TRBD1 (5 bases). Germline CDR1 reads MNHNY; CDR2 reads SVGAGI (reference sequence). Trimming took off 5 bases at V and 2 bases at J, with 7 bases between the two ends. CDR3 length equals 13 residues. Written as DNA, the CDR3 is TGTGCCAGCAGTAAACAGGGCAATCAGCCCCAGCATTTT. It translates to CASSKQGNQPQHF.

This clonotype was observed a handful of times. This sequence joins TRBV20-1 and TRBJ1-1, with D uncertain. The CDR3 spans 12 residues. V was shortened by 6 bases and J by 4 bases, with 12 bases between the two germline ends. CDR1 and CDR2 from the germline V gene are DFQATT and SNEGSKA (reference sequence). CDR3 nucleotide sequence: TGCAGTGCGAGGAGGGTGAGCACTGAAGCTTTCTTT. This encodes CSARRVSTEAFF.

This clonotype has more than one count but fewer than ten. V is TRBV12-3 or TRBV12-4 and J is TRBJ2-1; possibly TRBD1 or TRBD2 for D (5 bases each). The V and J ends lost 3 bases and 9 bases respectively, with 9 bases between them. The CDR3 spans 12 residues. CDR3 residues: CASSLGDAEQFF. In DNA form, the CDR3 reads TGTGCCAGCAGTTTGGGGGACGCTGAGCAGTTCTTC.

CDR3 residues: CASSKGQGIPYEQYF. CDR3 in DNA: TGCGCCAGCAGCAAAGGACAGGGGATACCGTACGAGCAGTACTTC. The chain combines TRBV5-1 with TRBJ2-7; TRBD1 matches 9 bases. CDR1 and CDR2 from the germline V gene are SGHRS and YFSETQ. This CDR3 has 15 residues. After removal of 4 bases from V and 4 bases from J, the junction contained 9 bases not matched to a gene.

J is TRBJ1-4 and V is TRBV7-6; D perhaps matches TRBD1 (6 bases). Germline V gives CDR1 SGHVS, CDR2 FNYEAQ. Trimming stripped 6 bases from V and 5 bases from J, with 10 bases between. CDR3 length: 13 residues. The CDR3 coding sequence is TGTGCCAGCAGGCGGGACACCAATGAAAAACTGTTTTTT. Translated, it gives CASRRDTNEKLFF.

CDR3 in DNA: TGTGCCAGCAGCTGGGGAGGGACCCCCACATGGTTCTTC. It is translated as CASSWGGTPTWFF. The rearrangement joins TRBV11-2 to TRBJ2-1; 7 positions agree with TRBD2. The V gene end was trimmed by 4 bases and the J gene end by 15 bases; junction bases not matched to a gene: 12. The CDR3 contains 13 residues. Germline assignment: CDR1 SGHAT and CDR2 FQNNGV.

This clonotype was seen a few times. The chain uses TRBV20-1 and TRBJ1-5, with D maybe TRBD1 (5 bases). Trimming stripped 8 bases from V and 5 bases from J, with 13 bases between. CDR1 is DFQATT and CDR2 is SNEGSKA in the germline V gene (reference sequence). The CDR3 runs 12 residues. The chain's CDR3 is CSPDRIDQPQHF. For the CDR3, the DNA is TGCAGTCCCGACAGAATCGATCAGCCCCAGCATTTT.

The chain's CDR3 is CASRSAMSANEKLFF. The CDR3 DNA sequence: TGTGCCAGCAGGTCGGCAATGTCGGCTAATGAAAAACTGTTTTTT. V gene TRBV27 combines with J gene TRBJ1-4; D unresolved. This CDR3 has 15 residues. The V end lost 6 bases, the J end lost 3 bases, and 14 bases lay between the germline ends. The germline CDR1 and CDR2 sequences are MNHEY and SMNVEV (reference sequence).

Here the CDR3 reads CASSLIGSPLHF. The CDR3, as DNA: TGTGCCAGCAGCTTGATAGGTTCACCCCTCCACTTT. The V call is TRBV5-6, the J call TRBJ1-6; D call uncertain. V was pared by 1 base and J by 9 bases, with 5 bases between. CDR1 and CDR2 (germline): SGHDT, YYEEEE. This CDR3 region has 12 residues.

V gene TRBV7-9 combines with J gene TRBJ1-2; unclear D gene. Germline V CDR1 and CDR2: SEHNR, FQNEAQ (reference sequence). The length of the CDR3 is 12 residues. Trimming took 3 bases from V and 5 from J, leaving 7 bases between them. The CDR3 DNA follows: TGTGCCAGCAGCTTGAATCGGTATGGCTACACCTTC. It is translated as CASSLNRYGYTF.

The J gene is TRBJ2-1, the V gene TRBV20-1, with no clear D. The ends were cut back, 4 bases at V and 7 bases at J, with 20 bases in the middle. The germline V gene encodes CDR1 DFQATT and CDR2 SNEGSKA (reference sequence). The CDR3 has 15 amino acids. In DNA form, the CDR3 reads TGCAGTGCTAAACAAACAAACCCAGGCGTGAATGAGCAGTTCTTC. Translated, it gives CSAKQTNPGVNEQFF.

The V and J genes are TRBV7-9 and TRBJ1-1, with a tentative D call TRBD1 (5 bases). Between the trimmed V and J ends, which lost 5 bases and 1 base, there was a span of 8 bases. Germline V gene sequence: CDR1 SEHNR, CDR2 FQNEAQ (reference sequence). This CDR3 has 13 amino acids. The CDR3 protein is CASSTDKNTEAFF. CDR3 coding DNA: TGTGCCAGCAGCACGGACAAGAACACTGAAGCTTTCTTT.

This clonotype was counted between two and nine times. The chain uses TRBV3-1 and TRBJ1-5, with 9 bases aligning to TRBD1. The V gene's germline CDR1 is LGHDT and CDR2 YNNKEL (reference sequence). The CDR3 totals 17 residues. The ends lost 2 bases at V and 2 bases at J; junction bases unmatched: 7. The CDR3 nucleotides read TGTGCCAGCAGCCAAAAGGATCGGACAGGGGGCAATCAGCCCCAGCATTTT. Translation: CASSQKDRTGGNQPQHF.